This TCR beta chain came from a study of graft-versus-host responses after intestinal transplantation (TCRdb year 2021). Study-wide context: Multivisceral, liver-intestinal, or isolated intestinal transplants were received by the recipients. A peak of at least 4% donor T cells among recipient peripheral blood mononuclear cells was the definition used for donor T cell macrochimerism. To identify alloreactive clones, pre-transplant mixed lymphocyte reaction products were sequenced and compared with unstimulated pre-transplant donor and recipient T cells. Anti-thymocyte globulin induction was given to all recipients, followed by maintenance tacrolimus and steroids for approximately 3 years. The cohort enrolled about two dozen intestinal transplant recipients, one of whom was a retransplant, and a few patients without pretransplant specimens were excluded. Rather than going through the commercial service, samples from three later patients were sequenced in-house on an Illumina MiSeq and processed with MiXCR. Bulk TCR-beta CDR3 sequencing was used to track graft-versus-host and host-versus-graft alloreactive T cell clones in the graft, circulation and bone marrow after intestinal transplantation.

Preparation of the library involved the immunoSEQ multiplex PCR assay. For most patients, genomic DNA was isolated using the Qiagen DNeasy Blood and Tissue Kit and was shipped frozen to Adaptive Biotechnologies for TCR sequencing. Adaptive Biotechnologies carried out high-throughput TCR-beta CDR3 sequencing of genomic DNA for most patients. As for the authors' bioinformatics: TCR sequencing data for roughly 18 patients were retrieved from Adaptive's ImmunoSEQ software; three other patients were processed with MiXCR and VDJtools. To correct CD4 versus CD8 sorting errors, sequences present in both subsets at a frequency ratio below 5:1 were removed. Because the origin of CDR3 nucleotide sequences shared between donor and recipient could not be assigned, those sequences were removed. At least 2-fold expansion over unstimulated cells and a minimum CFSE-low frequency of 0.002% (template counts) or 0.001% (read counts) were required for clones to be classified as alloreactive. Mappable clones were those detected in sequenced pre-transplant spleen, lymph node, or MLR CFSE-low populations of the donor or recipient. Cumulative frequency of alloreactive clones was calculated as a percentage of all sequences weighted by copy number. Imported from immuneACCESS, the table was reduced by TCRdb to in-frame sequences with V and J called. These copies leave out some clones; in studies compared against another copy, an unresolved V gene accounts for under half, and the cause of the remainder is not known. V and J calls plus clone size are reproduced from that table; the DNA served to infer D and trimming. For this sample the table gives roughly 81,000 clones, of which approximately 78% were detected only once. Clones ranked in the top ten supply more than 0.8% of the sample.

Regarding this clone: There is no known antigen for this receptor. Base-call qualities are not available, and no considerably larger clone is one nucleotide away.

Explained via the paper, the time point label denotes: cells obtained before transplantation from donor or recipient. CD3+CD4+ and CD3+CD8+ populations were FACS-sorted from unstimulated pre-transplant donor and recipient cells taken from spleen or lymph nodes. CDR1 and CDR2, looked up from the germline V gene, are SGHRS and YFSETQ. From cysteine to phenylalanine, the CDR3 is 16 amino acids long. The CDR3 DNA has 48 bases and is translated from base 1. Compared with germline, V lacks 0 bases and J lacks 6 bases; bases without a gene match: 4. Overall study results and their limits: GvH clones were found in recipient bone marrow, and some of the GvH clones appeared earlier in ileal mucosa or blood, which is consistent with an intestinal mucosal origin. Patients with donor T cell macrochimerism had high GvH to HvG T cell clonal ratios in their allografts. The conclusions were limited by the relatively low number and heterogeneity of the intestinal transplant patients. Early after transplant, declines in HvG clones were associated with peak levels of circulating GvH clones.

The sequence came from a human donor who received an intestinal transplant. This material consisted of unstimulated CD4+ T cells sorted from spleen or lymph node cells, taken before intestinal transplant. This receptor chain uses TRBV5-1 and TRBJ1-6; 9 central bases correspond to TRBD1. The DNA sequence follows: TGCGCCAGCAGCTTGGGTTTGACAGGGGGTAATTCACCCCTCCACTTT. This yields the protein CASSLGLTGGNSPLHF.